The TCR beta chain under discussion was sequenced for a study of regulatory T cells in long-lasting Graves disease (dated by TCRdb to the early 2020s). Some background on the complete study: In the newly diagnosed Graves' disease group, patients had been taking antithyroid drugs for less than 3 months. Persistent Graves' disease patients were compared with newly diagnosed Graves' disease patients by peripheral blood TCR sequencing and RNA sequencing. The study was registered as a clinical trial and conducted in China. A total of 35 or so samples underwent TCR sequencing: 13 from persistent and approximately 20 from newly diagnosed Graves' disease patients. On the study overall, not on this receptor specifically: TRBV28, TRBJ1-2 and TRBJ2-5 were preferentially used in persistent disease, while TRBV20-1 and TRBJ2-1 were favored in newly diagnosed disease. Sequencing and analysis were restricted to the TCR beta chain. More public clonotypes were shared among persistent patients (around 3,000) than among newly diagnosed patients (approximately 1,000). The study examined only peripheral blood because the primary lesion, thyroid tissue, could not be accessed. The authors noted that the small sample size was a limitation that may lower accuracy. Compared with newly diagnosed patients, persistent Graves' disease patients had lower TCR Shannon entropy and fewer highly expanded clones, which suggests clonal expansion.

The sample holds many counts of this clonotype. Its antigen is still unknown. Base quality data are lacking; no much larger clone is found one base away. Receptor libraries were prepared by multiplex PCR. Sequencer: Illumina HiSeq 4000. To build TCR beta libraries, CDR3 regions were amplified by Arm-PCR using iRepertoire HTBI primers. Before sequencing, the PCR products went through gel purification. On the study's bioinformatics: Gene usage analysis of CDR3 amino acid clonotypes relied on the approximately 62 TRBV and more than twelve TRBJ segments identified across samples. COPE and FqMerger were used to merge the filtered high-quality paired reads into contigs. BLAST was used to align contigs to IMGT TRBV, TRBD and TRBJ reference genes, and CDR3 was defined according to IMGT. Clonotypes above 0.1% frequency were classified as highly expanded clones. Shannon entropy served as the measure of repertoire diversity, while the Gini coefficient captured V-J evenness. Public clonotypes were defined as clonotypes shared by more than one individual. The public sequencing data were trimmed at Q25 with fastp and processed into clonotypes with MiXCR by TCRdb, which kept only in-frame beta chains. Entries are consolidated by CDR3 protein sequence, retaining the most common genes and DNA. The V and J calls here are based on TCRdb, not the publication. The sample includes approximately 400,000 distinct CDR3 sequences, with under 15% observed a single time. Around 15% of the sample comes from the top ten.

Reading the label with the study, this specimen's time point is: newly diagnosed GD, antithyroid drugs for less than 3 months. RNA was extracted from PBMCs in TRIzol for both TCR sequencing and RNA sequencing. The diagnosis of Graves' disease followed American Thyroid Association guidelines. The patients came from an endocrinology department in Xi'an, China. From each patient, 8 to 10 milliliters of peripheral blood was collected into an EDTA anticoagulant tube. Ficoll Paque Plus density gradient separation was used to isolate PBMCs, and no further T cell sorting was performed. An Agilent 2100 Bioanalyzer and agarose gel were used to check RNA quality, while a NanoDrop 2000 measured RNA concentration. The CDR3 has 12 amino acids, counting the end cysteine and phenylalanine. The retained sequence is limited to the CDR3, 36 bases, with the frame set at the first base. CDR1 and CDR2 are read off the germline V gene (reference sequence) as DFQATT and SNEGSKA. A distance of 6 bases separates the germline ends of V and J, which lose 3 bases and 1 base respectively.

The same specimen was also included in a second study, on T cells in Graves' hyperthyroidism and ophthalmopathy. According to the second study: A patient counted as having stable Graves' hyperthyroidism if no progression to ophthalmopathy occurred over 18 months of follow-up. Hyperthyroidism patients were newly diagnosed, with disease duration under 2 months, and aged 18 to 65 years. The study excluded patients with uncontrolled infections, other autoimmune diseases, pregnancy or lactation. Diagnoses were based on clinical symptoms, serum thyroxine and TRAb, thyroid ultrasound and orbital computed tomography. The TCR CDR3 was subjected to a first round of RT-PCR using the HTBI primer set and the Qiagen OneStep RT-PCR kit. Most expanded thyroid clonotypes (frequency above 0.001) were also detected in blood, a finding suggesting that blood repertoires may reflect thyroid immune responses. A model built on a 13 V-J signature distinguished ophthalmopathy from stable hyperthyroidism, reaching 87.88% sensitivity and about 81% specificity in cross-validation and 80%/75% in testing. In validation, progression to ophthalmopathy was predicted by the model with 70.59% sensitivity and 72.22% specificity, a median of around 6.5 months before onset. To identify TCR V-J signatures that set the groups apart, the researchers used a discovery cohort of 100 patients, made up of 40 to 45 with Graves' ophthalmopathy and about 60 with stable Graves' hyperthyroidism. Prospective prediction of ophthalmopathy was tested in an independent validation cohort consisting of fewer than 20 hyperthyroidism patients and some 17 patients who later progressed to ophthalmopathy. For training and testing, the 80 to 100 patients in the discovery cohort were randomly divided in a 7:3 ratio. The study also compared thyroid tissue and blood T-cell repertoires from 5 to 7 Graves' hyperthyroidism patients. Following sampling, methimazole starting at 30 mg daily was given to hyperthyroidism patients, and high-dose intravenous methylprednisolone was given to ophthalmopathy patients. A second multiplex PCR round built the libraries, followed by size selection and purification. Libraries were sequenced paired-end with 100 bp reads on an Illumina HiSeq2000. SOAPnuke was used to process the raw data, with reads discarded if the reads contained adapters or uncalled bases, had a mean Phred below 15, or lacked an exact constant-primer or identifier match. COPE v1.2.5 was used to merge high-quality paired reads, and clonotypes were defined as unique nucleotide sequences. MiTCR v1.1 was used to align the clonotypes against IMGT TRBV, TRBD and TRBJ reference segments. Analysis was restricted to V-J combinations with a frequency above 0.0001, which covered about 99% of repertoires. The TCS score was defined as F50 (clonal expansion) divided by E x V (chaos), with BLOSUM62-based TCRdist calculated between CDR3 peptides within each V-J. Welch's t-statistics and random forest reduced around 550 V-J features to 10 to 15, which were used in a naive Bayes classifier (R e1071). No statistical method was used to fix the sample size in advance, and group allocation was not hidden from the investigators. The paper describes TCR Vbeta CDR3 sequencing of 120 to 150 peripheral blood samples, made up of fewer than 50 ophthalmopathy patients, over 70 hyperthyroidism patients and 17 progressor patients.

Sequences were derived from peripheral blood mononuclear cells (PBMCs), sampled at new diagnosis, from a patient treated with antithyroid drugs. The clonotype originates from a woman in her twenties or thirties with Graves disease. Donor details come from another sample of the same person, matched by shared clones. This chain joins TRBV20-1 to TRBJ1-1; the D gene identity is not certain. The nucleotides read TGCAGTGCTAGTGAAAGGAACACTGAAGCTTTCTTT. Its protein is CSASERNTEAFF.